The next 14 T cell receptor beta chains were all read from a single sample in a study of metastatic and nonmetastatic thyroid tumors. TCRdb re-called clones from the PCR reads using MiXCR. This table has some 17,000 clones, 25% appearing once. Thyroid surgery had not been preceded by any treatment in any patient. The sequencing input was blood. Every receptor here comes from a male donor with papillary thyroid cancer or a benign thyroid nodule (not recorded which). Some clones in this sample may be carry-over from other donors' samples.

This clone has a count of ten or more. The chain carries TRBV19 and TRBJ2-1; TRBD1 aligns across 7 bases. The CDR3 is 15 amino acids. After removal of 3 bases from V and 4 bases from J, the junction contained 6 bases not matched to a gene. Looked up from germline, CDR1 is LNHDA and CDR2 is SQIVND (reference sequence). As DNA, the CDR3 is TGTGCCAGTAGTATCCAGGGGGAGAGATACAATGAGCAGTTCTTC. It yields the protein CASSIQGERYNEQFF.

By frequency in the sample, this clone is medium-sized. The chain joins TRBV12-3 or TRBV12-4 to TRBJ1-1, with D possibly being TRBD1 (6 bases). CDR3 length: 14 residues. V was cut by 6 bases and J by 1 base, with 12 bases left in between. The CDR3 protein is CASRGTGTNTEAFF. CDR3 nucleotide sequence: TGTGCCAGCAGAGGAACAGGGACGAACACTGAAGCTTTCTTT.

This clone turned up a few times. CDR3 sequence (DNA): TGTACCTGCGGGAGCAGGGCGGGCGTAGCTGAAGCTTTCTTT. Translated: CTCGSRAGVAEAFF. The chain carries TRBV6-4 and TRBJ1-1; TRBD1 might be the D (5 bases). Looked up from germline, CDR1 is MRHNA and CDR2 is SNTAGT. The CDR3 totals 14 residues.

This chain uses TRBV28 with TRBJ2-7; D might be TRBD2 (6 bases). Germline values: CDR1 MDHEN, CDR2 SYDVKM. Trimming removed 5 bases from V and 9 bases from J, with 11 bases in between. The CDR3 has 11 residues. CDR3 nucleotides: TGTGCCAGCAGTGCGGGGTTAGGGCAGTACTTC. Translating it yields CASSAGLGQYF. Complete variable domain (other parts from reference TRBV28 and TRBJ2-7): DVKVTQSSRYLVKRTGEKVFLECVQDMDHENMFWYRQDPGLGLRLIYFSYDVKMKEKGDIPEGYSVSREKKERFSLILESASTNQTSMYLCASSAGLGQYFGPGTRLTVT.

J is TRBJ2-1 and V is TRBV25-1; D is ambiguous. The germline gives CDR1 MGHDK, CDR2 SYGVNS. V lost 6 bases, J lost 7 bases, and 13 bases lay in between. The CDR3 is 13 amino acids. The CDR3 reads CASRPPYRNEQFF. CDR3 DNA sequence: TGTGCCAGCAGACCCCCCTACAGAAATGAGCAGTTCTTC.

In this sample, this clone turned up many times. This chain links TRBV28 with TRBJ1-1, with D hard to call. The CDR3 is 13 amino acids. Germline CDR1 MDHEN, CDR2 SYDVKM. The germline V and J ends were trimmed by 7 bases and 4 bases, with 13 bases remaining between them. The CDR3 coding sequence is TGTGCCAGCACTCACCCCCCGTCCACTGAAGCTTTCTTT. This codes for CASTHPPSTEAFF.

This clone was seen only once. In DNA form, the CDR3 reads TGTGCCAGCAGCTTTGTTGGGGGCTACGAGCAGTACTTC. This sequence encodes CASSFVGGYEQYF. This chain links TRBV11-2 with TRBJ2-7, with D perhaps assigned TRBD1 or TRBD2 (5 bases each). The CDR3 runs to 13 residues. Trimming removed 3 bases at V and 3 bases at J, with 9 bases between. Germline values: CDR1 SGHAT, CDR2 FQNNGV.

The chain recombines TRBV6-1 with TRBJ2-7; possibly TRBD1 or TRBD2 for D (5 bases each). The CDR3 spans 15 residues. Trimming left V 5 bases short and J 6 bases short, with 20 bases between. CDR1 is MNHNS, CDR2 SASEGT, per germline. CDR3 sequence reads: CASSRPGTSSSEQYF. In DNA form, the CDR3 reads TGTGCCAGCAGTCGCCCCGGGACCAGTTCTAGCGAGCAGTACTTC.

This clone was found many times. The chain uses TRBV28 and TRBJ1-2; D is undetermined. The CDR3 covers 14 residues. Trimming removed 5 bases at V and 4 bases at J, with 14 bases between. CDR1 MDHEN and CDR2 SYDVKM come from the germline V gene. The CDR3 loop reads CASSRDSRLYGYTF. The CDR3 DNA reads as TGTGCCAGCAGTAGGGATAGCCGCCTCTATGGCTACACCTTC.

This clone occurred many times. Mismatch with germline at one junction end may stem from a read error. The same CDR3 can be traced to other DNA sequences in this sample. The V gene is TRBV9, the J gene TRBJ2-5; TRBD2 agrees at 7 bases. The CDR3 runs 16 residues. Looked up from germline, CDR1 is SGDLS and CDR2 is YYNGEE. The CDR3 is CASSVEPSGYQEAQYF. In nucleotides, the CDR3 is TGTGCCAGCAGCGTAGAGCCTAGCGGCTACCAAGAGGCCCAGTACTTC.

This clone was seen repeatedly, ten times or more. The chain has TRBV6-1 and TRBJ1-1; D might be TRBD1 (6 bases). V was shortened by 4 bases and J by 2 bases, with 14 bases between the two germline ends. There are 15 residues in the CDR3. Germline V gene sequence: CDR1 MNHNS, CDR2 SASEGT. CDR3 sequence (DNA): TGTGCCAGCAGTGCACGACAGGAGCCCAACACTGAAGCTTTCTTT. This sequence encodes CASSARQEPNTEAFF.

This clone has a count of ten or more. This rearrangement joins TRBV3-1 to TRBJ2-5; D is uncertain. V was pared by 4 bases and J by 1 base, with 10 bases between. The CDR3 totals 14 residues. Germline V CDR1 and CDR2: LGHDT, YNNKEL (reference sequence). The CDR3 region is CASSPDPGQETQYF. Written as DNA, the CDR3 is TGTGCCAGCAGCCCGGACCCGGGCCAAGAGACCCAGTACTTC.

This clone has at least ten counts. This chain links TRBV2 with TRBJ1-3, with TRBD1 matching 7 bases. V gave up 8 bases and J gave up 4 bases; unmatched junction bases: 8. CDR1 and CDR2 from the germline V gene are SNHLY and FYNNEI. This CDR3 has 14 amino acids. The CDR3 DNA follows: TGTGCCAGCTTGGAGGGGGCGCTGGGAAACACCATATATTTT. Protein product: CASLEGALGNTIYF.

The sample holds many counts of this clone. V is TRBV20-1 and J is TRBJ1-6; 8 nucleotides align to TRBD1. The ends lost 3 bases at V and 0 bases at J; junction bases unmatched: 4. CDR1 DFQATT and CDR2 SNEGSKA come from the germline V gene (reference sequence). The CDR3 is made up of 16 amino acids. The CDR3 region has the DNA TGCAGTGCTAGTCCAGGGGGCAGCTCCTATAATTCACCCCTCCACTTT. Amino acids: CSASPGGSSYNSPLHF.